This TCR beta chain came from a study of T cell responses to AZD1222 COVID-19 vaccine. Study results and limitations: Baseline antibody screening turned up just six seropositive AZD1222 recipients. Elevations in Spike-specific TCR breadth and depth followed administration of two AZD1222 doses. Donors were largely white British and mainly female; clonal diversity was possibly underestimated.

Clones were sequenced by immunoSEQ multiplex PCR, and TCRdb holds only the in-frame ones, with some missing. This table holds 80,000 or so clones, about nine tenths found once. The germline CDR1 and CDR2 sequences are SGHRS and YFSETQ. This CDR3 comprises 13 residues. V was cut by 4 bases and J by 5 bases, with 9 bases left in between. Some second doses came at about 4 weeks and others at about 12 weeks; these were pooled. Regarding this clone: Its antigen is undetermined.

The receptor comes from an adult who received the AZD1222 COVID-19 vaccine. The chain has TRBV5-1 and TRBJ2-2, with D possibly called TRBD1 or TRBD2 (5 bases each). This specimen consisted of peripheral blood, obtained 28 days after the second AZD1222 dose. This CDR3 is CASSPWGTGELFF. CDR3 DNA: TGCGCCAGCAGCCCATGGGGGACCGGGGAGCTGTTTTTT.